The present T cell receptor (beta chain) was sequenced within a study of beta chain features in type 1 diabetes. Study conclusions and caveats: Sequencing used cDNA, and cells with high TCR expression could therefore be over-represented. In every one of the four CD4+ subsets, TCRB CDR3s were moderately but significantly shorter in Type 1 diabetes patients. The analysis here could not establish whether HLA type shapes TCRB rearrangement.

Comment on this clone: Its antigen is not known.

Every donor had blood drawn once into heparin, roughly 100 mL on average. The entirety of the isolated RNA underwent reverse transcription, so expressed TCRB transcripts were sequenced. The data were produced by immunoSEQ multiplex PCR, yet TCRdb's version contains in-frame clones alone and is incomplete. The sample has more than 300,000 clones; about 15% are singletons. Trimming shortened V by 1 base and J by 10 bases, and 10 bases separated the two germline ends. Germline V gene data show CDR1 as SQVTM and CDR2 as ANQGSEA. There are 11 residues in the CDR3. The rearrangement uses TRBV29-1 and TRBJ1-2; D is undetermined. Sequenced input: naive CD4+ T cells from blood. This receptor was obtained from a woman aged 18 to 35 in good health. The CDR3 region has the DNA TGCAGCGTTGAAGGAGGCAGATCCTACACCTTC. This codes for CSVEGGRSYTF.